This T cell receptor (beta chain) was recovered during a study of metastatic and nonmetastatic thyroid tumors (TCRdb year 2020). Background on the whole study: For patients with malignant and with benign thyroid disease, the researchers compared repertoires between peripheral blood samples and tumor or nodule tissue samples. On the study overall, not on this receptor specifically: In both blood and tumor samples, TCR beta diversity was reported to be significantly higher in malignant tumors than in benign nodules.

Trimmed from V: 8 bases; trimmed from J: 4 bases; junction bases lacking a gene match: 8. Via the germline V gene (reference sequence), CDR1 is MNHEY and CDR2 SMNVEV. Reading from cysteine to phenylalanine, the CDR3 counts 14 amino acids. CDR3 DNA only is kept here, 42 bases in frame from base 1. Based on its abundance in the sample, this clone is medium-sized (0.01 to 0.1%). Its antigen is unknown. Per-base qualities were not stored, and no clone one base away is much larger. Receptor amplification or capture employed PCR. The sequencer was an Illumina HiSeq 4000. High-throughput sequencing was used to profile the TCR beta-chain CDR3 region of every patient. The study's own analysis went as follows. The researchers built a classifier to tell apart papillary thyroid cancer patients with distant metastasis, based on CDR3 differences among clinicopathological groups. The Shannon index was used to measure repertoire diversity, and the Morisita-Horn index was used to measure how similar tumor and blood repertoires were. The public reads were reanalyzed by TCRdb: fastp trimming at Q25, MiXCR alignment, in-frame beta chains only. The V and J calls and clone size are TCRdb's, not the authors'. This sample holds tens of thousands of clones; roughly 18% were observed only once. Clones ranked in the top ten supply around 21% of the sample.

Before undergoing thyroid surgery, none of the patients had been given any kind of treatment. Using T-cell receptor beta sequencing, the study looked back at clinical samples from patients collected from about 2011 to 2019. The source is a male donor with papillary thyroid cancer or a benign thyroid nodule (not recorded which). Some clones in this sample may be carry-over from other donors' samples. The sequenced sample consisted of blood. The chain couples TRBV27 to TRBJ2-7, and 10 bases in between align with TRBD1. The CDR3 reads as follows: CASSIRTGGYEQYF. The DNA sequence is given as TGTGCCAGCTCGATCAGGACAGGGGGGTACGAGCAGTACTTC.